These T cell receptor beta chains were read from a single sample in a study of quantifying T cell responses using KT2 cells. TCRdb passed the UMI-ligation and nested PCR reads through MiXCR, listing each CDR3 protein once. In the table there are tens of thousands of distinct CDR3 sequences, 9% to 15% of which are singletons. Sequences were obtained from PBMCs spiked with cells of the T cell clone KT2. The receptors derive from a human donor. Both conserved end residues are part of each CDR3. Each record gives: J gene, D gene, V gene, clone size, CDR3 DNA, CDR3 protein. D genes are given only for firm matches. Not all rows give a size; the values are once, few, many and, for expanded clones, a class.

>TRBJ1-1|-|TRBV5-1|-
TGCGCCAGCAGCCTACCCACAGGCGGGACTGAAGCTTTCTTT
CASSLPTGGTEAFF
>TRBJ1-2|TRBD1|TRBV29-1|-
TGCAGCGCCATGGGACAGTTCTATGGCTACACCTTC
CSAMGQFYGYTF
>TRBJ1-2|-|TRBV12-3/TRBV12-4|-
TGTGCCAGCAGTTTAGCGGGCCTTAACTATGGCTACACCTTC
CASSLAGLNYGYTF
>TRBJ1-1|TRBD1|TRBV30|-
TGTGCCTGGAGGGGACAGGGTCCCACTGAAGCTTTCTTT
CAWRGQGPTEAFF
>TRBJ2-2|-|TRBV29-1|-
TGCAGCGTTGCCGTTGTTGACAGCAACACCGGGGAGCTGTTTTTT
CSVAVVDSNTGELFF
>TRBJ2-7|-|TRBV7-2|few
TGTGCCAGCAGCTTAGATAGGCGGAGCTCCTACGAGCAGTACTTC
CASSLDRRSSYEQYF
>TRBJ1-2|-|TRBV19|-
TGTGCCAGTAGTATCGCCGGCTGGAGGGGGGGCCATGGCTACACCTTC
CASSIAGWRGGHGYTF
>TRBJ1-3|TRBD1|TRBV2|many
TGTGCCAGCAGAGAGGACAGGGCTCGAAACACCATATATTTT
CASREDRARNTIYF
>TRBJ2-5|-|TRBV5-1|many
TGCGCCAGCAGCTTGGCTACGAGAGAGACCCAGTACTTC
CASSLATRETQYF
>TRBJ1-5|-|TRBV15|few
TGTGCCACCAGCGTTCAAAGCAATCAGCCCCAGCATTTT
CATSVQSNQPQHF
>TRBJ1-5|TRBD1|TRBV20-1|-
TGCAGTGCTAGAGCCGGACCGGGACAGGGGGCCGGGGGCAATCAGCCCCAGCATTTT
CSARAGPGQGAGGNQPQHF
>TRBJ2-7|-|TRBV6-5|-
TGTGCCAGCAGTTCCGACCCGGGACATCCTTACGAGCAGTACTTC
CASSSDPGHPYEQYF
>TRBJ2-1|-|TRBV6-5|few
TGTGCCAGCAGCCTCGGGGCTCTTGGGACTTCCTACAATGAGCAGTTCTTC
CASSLGALGTSYNEQFF
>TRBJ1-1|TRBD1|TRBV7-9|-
TGTGCCAGCAGCCCAGCGGGGACAGGGTATCGGGCTTTCTTT
CASSPAGTGYRAFF
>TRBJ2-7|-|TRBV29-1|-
TGCAGCGTTGAAGACAGGTTGGAGCGGTACTTC
CSVEDRLERYF
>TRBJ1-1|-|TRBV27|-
TGTGCCAGCAAGGCTGCGCAAACGAACACTGAAGCTTTCTTT
CASKAAQTNTEAFF
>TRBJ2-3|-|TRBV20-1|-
TGCAGTGCTAGAGATCTGGAGCACGGCACAGATACGCAGTATTTT
CSARDLEHGTDTQYF
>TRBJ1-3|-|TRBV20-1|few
TGCAGTGCTAGAGATCATGTGACAGGAGCGCTCCGGGGAGGAAACACCATATATTTT
CSARDHVTGALRGGNTIYF
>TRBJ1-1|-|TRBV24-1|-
TGTGCCACCAGTGGGGTAAACACTGAAGCTTTCTTT
CATSGVNTEAFF
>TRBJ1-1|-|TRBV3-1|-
TGTGCCAGCAGCCAAGGGCTTGCGGACACTGAAGCTTTCTTT
CASSQGLADTEAFF
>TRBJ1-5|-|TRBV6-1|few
TGTGCCAGCAGTGAAACCGGGACCTTACAGCCCCAGCATTTT
CASSETGTLQPQHF
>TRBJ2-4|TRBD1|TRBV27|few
TGTGCCAGCAGAGGAGCGAGGACGGCACAGGGGAAAAACATTCAGTACTTC
CASRGARTAQGKNIQYF
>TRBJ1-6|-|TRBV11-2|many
TGTGCCAGCAGCTTACATTCCCTATCACCCCTCCACTTT
CASSLHSLSPLHF
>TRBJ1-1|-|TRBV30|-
TGTGCCTGGGGGGAAAGTACTGAAGCTTTCTTT
CAWGESTEAFF
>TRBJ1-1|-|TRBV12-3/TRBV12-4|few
TGTGCCAGCAGTTTCGATCCAGGAGGGAACACTGAAGCTTTCTTT
CASSFDPGGNTEAFF
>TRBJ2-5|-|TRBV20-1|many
TGCAGTGCTAGAGGCGGCGTGGACGCAGGCCTTCAAGAGACCCAGTACTTC
CSARGGVDAGLQETQYF
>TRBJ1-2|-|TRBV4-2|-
TGTGCCAGCAGCCAAGATGACCGGGAGAATGGCTACACCTTC
CASSQDDRENGYTF
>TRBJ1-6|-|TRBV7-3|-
TGTGCCAGCAGCTTAAATGCAGGAATTAATTCACCCCTCCACTTT
CASSLNAGINSPLHF
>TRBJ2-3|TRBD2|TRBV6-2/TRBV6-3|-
TGTGCCACCGCGGGGGGACCTCACGATACGCAGTATTTT
CATAGGPHDTQYF
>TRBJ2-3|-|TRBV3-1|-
TGTGCCAGCAGCCAAACAGCGGACACAGATACGCAGTATTTT
CASSQTADTDTQYF
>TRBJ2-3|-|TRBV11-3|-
TGTGCCAGCAGCTTAGGGGGAGTTAGCACAGATACGCAGTATTTT
CASSLGGVSTDTQYF
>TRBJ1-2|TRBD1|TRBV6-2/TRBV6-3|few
TGTGCCAGCAGCCCGGGACAGGGGAACTATGGCTACACCTTC
CASSPGQGNYGYTF
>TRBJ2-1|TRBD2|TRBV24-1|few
TGTGCCACCAGCGAATCTCTAGCGGGGAGGAATGAGCAGTTCTTC
CATSESLAGRNEQFF
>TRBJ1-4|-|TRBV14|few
TGTGCCAGCAGCCGGGATCCGGGCCGGGAAAAACTGTTTTTT
CASSRDPGREKLFF
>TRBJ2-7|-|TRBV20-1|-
TGCAGTGCCTTTGCGGGACAGTACTCCTACGAGCAGTACTTC
CSAFAGQYSYEQYF
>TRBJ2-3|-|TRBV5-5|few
TGTGCCAGCAGCTTCAGTTCCTCCACAGATACGCAGTATTTT
CASSFSSSTDTQYF